This T cell receptor (beta chain) derives from a study of T-cell reconstitution after alpha-beta-depleted transplantation in children. General observations from the study: Some patients owed their high day-60 TCRbeta diversity to surviving recipient T cells and thymic progenitors. Reportedly, alpha-beta T cells present about two months post-transplant originated from several hundred expanded clones of graft origin.

In germline, CDR1 is MGHDK, CDR2 SYGVNS. V was clipped by 1 base and J by 1 base, with 10 bases between them. This CDR3 spans 15 amino acids. This clonotype was seen repeatedly, ten times or more. What it binds is not known. Preparation of the TCRbeta library involved a method that used unique molecular identifiers. MiXCR, run by TCRdb on the PCR reads, gives a single entry per CDR3 protein. The table includes 65,000 to 75,000 distinct CDR3 sequences, approximately 4.4% detected once. The source material was PBMCs, mostly from graft donor cells, sampled 180 days after TCRalphabeta/CD19-depleted stem cell transplant. V and J are TRBV25-1 and TRBJ2-5; a weak D match, TRBD2 (6 bases). The source is a boy less than two years old who had a stem cell transplant for acute myeloid leukemia, so the T cells may come from the graft donor. This CDR3 reads CASSESAGFQETQYF. DNA for the CDR3: TGTGCCAGCAGTGAATCGGCGGGATTCCAAGAGACCCAGTACTTC.